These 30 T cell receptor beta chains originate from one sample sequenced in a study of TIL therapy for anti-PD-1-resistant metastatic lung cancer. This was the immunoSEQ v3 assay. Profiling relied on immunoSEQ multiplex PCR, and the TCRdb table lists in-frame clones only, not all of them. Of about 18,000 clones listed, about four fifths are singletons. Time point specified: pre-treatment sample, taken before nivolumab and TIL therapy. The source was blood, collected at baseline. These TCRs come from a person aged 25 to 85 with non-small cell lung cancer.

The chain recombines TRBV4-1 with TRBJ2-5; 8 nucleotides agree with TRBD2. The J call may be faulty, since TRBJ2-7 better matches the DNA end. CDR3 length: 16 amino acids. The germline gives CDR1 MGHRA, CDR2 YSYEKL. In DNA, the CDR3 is TGCGCCAGCAGCTTAGAGCGAGCGGGAGTCCTGGACGAGCAGTACTTC. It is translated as CASSLERAGVLDEQYF.

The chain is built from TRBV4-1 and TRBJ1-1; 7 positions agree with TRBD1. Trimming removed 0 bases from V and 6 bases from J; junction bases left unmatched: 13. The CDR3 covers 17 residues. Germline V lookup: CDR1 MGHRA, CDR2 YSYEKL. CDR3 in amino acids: CASSQEGLNRGLAEAFF. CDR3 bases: TGCGCCAGCAGCCAAGAAGGGTTAAACAGGGGCCTAGCTGAAGCTTTCTTT.

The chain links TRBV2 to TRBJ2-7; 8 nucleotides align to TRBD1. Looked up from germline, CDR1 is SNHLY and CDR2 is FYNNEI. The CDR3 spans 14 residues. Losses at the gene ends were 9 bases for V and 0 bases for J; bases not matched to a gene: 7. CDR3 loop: CASLRGLSSYEQYF. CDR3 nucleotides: TGTGCCAGTCTCAGGGGGCTTAGCTCCTACGAGCAGTACTTC.

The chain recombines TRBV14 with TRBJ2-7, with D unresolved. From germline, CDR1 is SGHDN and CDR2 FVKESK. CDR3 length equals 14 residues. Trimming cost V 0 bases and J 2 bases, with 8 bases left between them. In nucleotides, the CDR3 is TGTGCCAGCAGCCAAGAATGGGCCGCCTACGAGCAGTACTTC. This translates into CASSQEWAAYEQYF. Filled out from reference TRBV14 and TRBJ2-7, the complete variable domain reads EAGVTQFPSHSVIEKGQTVTLRCDPISGHDNLYWYRRVMGKEIKFLLHFVKESKQDESGMPNNRFLAERTGGTYSTLKVQPAELEDSGVYFCASSQEWAAYEQYFGPGTRLTVT.

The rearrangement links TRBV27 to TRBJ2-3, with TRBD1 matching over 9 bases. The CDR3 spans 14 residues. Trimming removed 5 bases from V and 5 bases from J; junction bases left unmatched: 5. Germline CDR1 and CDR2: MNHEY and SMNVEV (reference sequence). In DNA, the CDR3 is TGTGCCAGCAGTCCGACGGACAGGGGAGATACGCAGTATTTT. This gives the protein CASSPTDRGDTQYF.

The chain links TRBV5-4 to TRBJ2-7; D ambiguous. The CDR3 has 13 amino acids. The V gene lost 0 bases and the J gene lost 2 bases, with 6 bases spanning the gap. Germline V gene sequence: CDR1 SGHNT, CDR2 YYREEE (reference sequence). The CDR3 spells CASSLEETYEQYF. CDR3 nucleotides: TGTGCCAGCAGCTTGGAGGAGACCTACGAGCAGTACTTC.

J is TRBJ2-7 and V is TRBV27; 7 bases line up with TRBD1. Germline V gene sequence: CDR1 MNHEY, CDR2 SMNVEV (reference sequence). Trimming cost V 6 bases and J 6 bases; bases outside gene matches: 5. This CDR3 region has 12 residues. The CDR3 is CASSKDRFEQYF. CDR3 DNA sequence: TGTGCCAGCAGCAAGGACAGGTTCGAGCAGTACTTC.

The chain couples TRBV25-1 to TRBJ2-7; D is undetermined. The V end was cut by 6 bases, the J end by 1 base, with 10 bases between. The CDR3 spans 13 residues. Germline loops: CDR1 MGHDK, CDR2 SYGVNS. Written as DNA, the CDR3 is TGTGCCAGCAGACCTGACCAATCCTACGAGCAGTACTTC. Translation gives CASRPDQSYEQYF.

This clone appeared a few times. CDR3 loop: CASSPQGGDTEAFF. The CDR3 bases are TGTGCCAGCAGCCCCCAGGGGGGAGACACTGAAGCTTTCTTT. The chain links TRBV7-3 to TRBJ1-1, with 7 nucleotides matching TRBD1. CDR3 size: 14 residues. With V trimmed by 5 bases and J by 3 bases, 6 bases remained unmatched. Germline V gene lookup returns CDR1 SGHTA and CDR2 FQGTGA.

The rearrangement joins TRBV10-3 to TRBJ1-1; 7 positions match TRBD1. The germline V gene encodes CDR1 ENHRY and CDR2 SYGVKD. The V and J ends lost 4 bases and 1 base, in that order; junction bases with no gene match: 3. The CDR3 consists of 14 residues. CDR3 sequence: CAISGRQGNTEAFF. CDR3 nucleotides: TGTGCCATCAGTGGGCGACAGGGGAACACTGAAGCTTTCTTT.

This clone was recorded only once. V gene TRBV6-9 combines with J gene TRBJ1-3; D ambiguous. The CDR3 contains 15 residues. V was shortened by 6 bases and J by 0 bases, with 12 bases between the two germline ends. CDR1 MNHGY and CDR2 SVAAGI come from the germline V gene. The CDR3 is CASRPSGHSGNTIYF. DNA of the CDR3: TGTGCCAGCAGACCTTCCGGGCACTCTGGAAACACCATATATTTT.

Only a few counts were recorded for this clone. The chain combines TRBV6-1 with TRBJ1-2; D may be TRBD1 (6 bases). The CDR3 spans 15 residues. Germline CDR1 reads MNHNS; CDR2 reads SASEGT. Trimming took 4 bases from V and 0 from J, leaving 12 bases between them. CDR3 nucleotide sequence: TGTGCCAGCAGTGCAGACAGGTCAGCTAACTATGGCTACACCTTC. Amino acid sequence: CASSADRSANYGYTF.

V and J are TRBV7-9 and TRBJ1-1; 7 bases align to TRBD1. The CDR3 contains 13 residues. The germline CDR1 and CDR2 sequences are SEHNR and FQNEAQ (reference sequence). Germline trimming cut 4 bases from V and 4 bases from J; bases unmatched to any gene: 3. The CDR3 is CASSSTGATEAFF. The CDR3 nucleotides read TGTGCCAGCAGCTCCACAGGGGCCACTGAAGCTTTCTTT.

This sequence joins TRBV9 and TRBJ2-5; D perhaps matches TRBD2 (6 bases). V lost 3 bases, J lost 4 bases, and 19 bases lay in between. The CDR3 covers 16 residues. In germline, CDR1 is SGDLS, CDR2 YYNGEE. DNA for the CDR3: TGTGCCAGCAGCGCGGGGACTGATTACTCAAGAGAGACCCAGTACTTC. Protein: CASSAGTDYSRETQYF.

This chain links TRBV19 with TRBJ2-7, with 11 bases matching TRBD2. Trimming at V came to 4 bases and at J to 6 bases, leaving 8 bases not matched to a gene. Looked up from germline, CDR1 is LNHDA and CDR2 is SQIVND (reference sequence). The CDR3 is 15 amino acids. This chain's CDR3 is CASSTPGLAAGEQYF. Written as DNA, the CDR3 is TGTGCCAGTAGTACGCCGGGACTAGCGGCGGGCGAGCAGTACTTC.

The CDR3 coding sequence is TGTGCCAGCAGTGGGAAAGACAGGATCGGCAATCAGCCCCAGCATTTT. This sequence encodes CASSGKDRIGNQPQHF. The chain carries TRBV6-4 and TRBJ1-5, with D perhaps matching TRBD1 (6 bases). The CDR3 loop spans 16 amino acids. Germline V CDR1 and CDR2: MRHNA, SNTAGT. The ends were cut back, 4 bases at V and 2 bases at J, with 15 bases in the middle.

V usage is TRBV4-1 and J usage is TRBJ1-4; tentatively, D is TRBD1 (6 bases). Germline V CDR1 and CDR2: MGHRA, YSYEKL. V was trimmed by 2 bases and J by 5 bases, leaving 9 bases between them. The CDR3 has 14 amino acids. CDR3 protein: CASSQRDRNEKLFF. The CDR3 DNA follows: TGCGCCAGCAGCCAAAGAGACAGGAATGAAAAACTGTTTTTT.

CDR3 sequence reads: CASGLVRDTQYF. The CDR3 region has the DNA TGTGCTAGTGGTTTGGTACGGGATACGCAGTATTTT. The chain recombines TRBV12-5 with TRBJ2-3; the D is unclear. The germline CDR1 and CDR2 sequences are LGHNT and FRNRAP. The CDR3 totals 12 residues. Trimming removed 0 bases from V and 6 bases from J, with 4 bases in between.

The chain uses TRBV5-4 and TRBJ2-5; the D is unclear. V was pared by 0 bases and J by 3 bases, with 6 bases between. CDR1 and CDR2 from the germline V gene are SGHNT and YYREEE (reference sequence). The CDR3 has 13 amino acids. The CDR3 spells CASSLDRKETQYF. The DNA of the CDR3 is TGTGCCAGCAGCTTGGACAGAAAAGAGACCCAGTACTTC.

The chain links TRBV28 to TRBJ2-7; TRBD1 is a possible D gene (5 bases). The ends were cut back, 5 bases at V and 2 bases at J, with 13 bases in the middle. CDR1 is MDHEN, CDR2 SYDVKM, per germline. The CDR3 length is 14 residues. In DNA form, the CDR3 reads TGTGCCAGCAGTCACCCTTCCAGGGCCTACGAGCAGTACTTC. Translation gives CASSHPSRAYEQYF.

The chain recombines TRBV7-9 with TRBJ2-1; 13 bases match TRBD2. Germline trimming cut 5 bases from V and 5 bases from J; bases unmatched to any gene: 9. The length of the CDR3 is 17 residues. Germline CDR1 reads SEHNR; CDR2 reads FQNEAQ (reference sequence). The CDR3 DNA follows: TGTGCCAGCAGCCCTCCAGGACTAGCGGGAGTCCACAATGAGCAGTTCTTC. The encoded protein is CASSPPGLAGVHNEQFF.

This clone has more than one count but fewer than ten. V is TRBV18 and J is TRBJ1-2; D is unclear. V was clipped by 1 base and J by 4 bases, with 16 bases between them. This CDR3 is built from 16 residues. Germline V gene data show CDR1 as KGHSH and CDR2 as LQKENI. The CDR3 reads CASSPRAGQEGYGYTF. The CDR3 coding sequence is TGTGCCAGCTCACCACGGGCAGGCCAAGAGGGCTATGGCTACACCTTC.

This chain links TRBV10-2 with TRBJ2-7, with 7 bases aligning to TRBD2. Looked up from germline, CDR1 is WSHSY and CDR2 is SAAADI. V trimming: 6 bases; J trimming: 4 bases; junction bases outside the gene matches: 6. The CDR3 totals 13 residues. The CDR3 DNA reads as TGCGCCAGCAGCGGGGGGACCGATTACGAGCAGTACTTC. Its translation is CASSGGTDYEQYF.

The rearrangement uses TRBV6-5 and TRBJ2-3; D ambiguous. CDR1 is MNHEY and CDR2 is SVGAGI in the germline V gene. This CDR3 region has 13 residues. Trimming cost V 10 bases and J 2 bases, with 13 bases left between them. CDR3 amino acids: CATARDLTDTQYF. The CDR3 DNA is TGTGCCACAGCGAGAGATCTCACAGATACGCAGTATTTT.

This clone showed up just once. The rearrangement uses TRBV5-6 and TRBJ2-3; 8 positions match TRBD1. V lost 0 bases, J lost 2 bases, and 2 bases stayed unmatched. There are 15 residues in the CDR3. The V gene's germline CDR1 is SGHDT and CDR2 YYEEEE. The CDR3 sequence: CASSLGTGNTDTQYF. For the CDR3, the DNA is TGTGCCAGCAGCTTGGGGACAGGGAACACAGATACGCAGTATTTT.

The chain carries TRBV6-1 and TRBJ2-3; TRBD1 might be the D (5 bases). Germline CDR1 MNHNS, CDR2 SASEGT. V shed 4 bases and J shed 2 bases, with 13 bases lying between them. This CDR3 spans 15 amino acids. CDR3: CASSGQGLPTDTQYF. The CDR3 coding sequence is TGTGCCAGCAGTGGGCAGGGTCTCCCCACAGATACGCAGTATTTT.

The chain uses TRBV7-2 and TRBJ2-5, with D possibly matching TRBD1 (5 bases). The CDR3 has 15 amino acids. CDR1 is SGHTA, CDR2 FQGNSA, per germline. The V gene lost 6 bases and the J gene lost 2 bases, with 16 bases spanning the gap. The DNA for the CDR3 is TGTGCCAGCAGTCGACAGTCTGCAAAACAAGAGACCCAGTACTTC. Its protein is CASSRQSAKQETQYF.

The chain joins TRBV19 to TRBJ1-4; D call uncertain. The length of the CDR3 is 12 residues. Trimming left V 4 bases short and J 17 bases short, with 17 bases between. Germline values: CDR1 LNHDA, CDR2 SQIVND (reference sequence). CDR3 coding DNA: TGTGCCAGTAGTACCCCGGCCGGGGAGGGTTTTTTT. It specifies CASSTPAGEGFF.

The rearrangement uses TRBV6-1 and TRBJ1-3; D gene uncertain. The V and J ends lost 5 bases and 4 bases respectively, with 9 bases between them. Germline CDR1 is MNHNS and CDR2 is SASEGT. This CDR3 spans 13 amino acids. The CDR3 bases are TGTGCCAGCAGTCAAGACAAGGGAAACACCATATATTTT. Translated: CASSQDKGNTIYF.

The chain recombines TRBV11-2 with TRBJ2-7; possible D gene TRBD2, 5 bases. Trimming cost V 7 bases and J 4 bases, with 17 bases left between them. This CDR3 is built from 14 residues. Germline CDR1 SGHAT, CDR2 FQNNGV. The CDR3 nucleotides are TGTGCCAGCACCATCTTCAGAGGAGGATACGAGCAGTACTTC. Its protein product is CASTIFRGGYEQYF.